The present T cell receptor beta chain was sequenced within a study of blood T cell repertoires in COVID-19. As for the study in general: Samples taken during acute and convalescent COVID-19 were collected in the United States, Italy and Spain. Sample material is recorded as cDNA or gDNA derived from T cells, B-cell-depleted T cells, or PBMCs.

Per the original methods: Cell counts per sample came from amplifying reference gene primers. Repertoires were generated with immunoSEQ multiplex PCR, while TCRdb's copy carries only in-frame clones and drops some. V and J calls and clone size are given by that table; D and trimming were obtained from the DNA. This sample has fewer than 40,000 clones, with about 82% found just once. Sequenced material: peripheral blood. The sequence came from a man aged 80 or over with active COVID-19.

The CDR3 reads CASSFFGPSGANVLTF. The CDR3 nucleotides read TGTGCCAGCAGCTTTTTTGGCCCGTCTGGGGCCAACGTCCTGACTTTC. The rearrangement links TRBV7-8 to TRBJ2-6; the D is unclear. CDR3 length: 16 residues. Germline-derived CDR1 and CDR2 are SGHVS and FQNEAQ. V was pared by 3 bases and J by 1 base, with 10 bases between.